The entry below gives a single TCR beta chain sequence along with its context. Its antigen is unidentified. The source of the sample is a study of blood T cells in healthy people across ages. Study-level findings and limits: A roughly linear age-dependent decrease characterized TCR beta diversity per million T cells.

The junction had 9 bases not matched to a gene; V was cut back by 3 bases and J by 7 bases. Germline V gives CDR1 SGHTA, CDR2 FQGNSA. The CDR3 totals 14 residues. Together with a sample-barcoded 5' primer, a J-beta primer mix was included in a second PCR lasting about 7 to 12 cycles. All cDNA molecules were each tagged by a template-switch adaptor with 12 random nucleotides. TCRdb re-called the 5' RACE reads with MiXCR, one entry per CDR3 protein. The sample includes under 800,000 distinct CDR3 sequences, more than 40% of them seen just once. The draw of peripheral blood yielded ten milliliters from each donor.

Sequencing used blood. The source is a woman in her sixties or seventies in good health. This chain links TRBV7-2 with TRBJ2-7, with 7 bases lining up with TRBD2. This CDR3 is CASSFAETSNEQYF. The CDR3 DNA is TGTGCCAGCAGCTTCGCAGAGACTAGCAATGAGCAGTACTTC.